This T cell receptor beta chain was sequenced in a study of post-analysis software for immune sequencing data. General observations from the study: When patients were compared with controls, a handful of TRBV segments were more frequent, TRBV5-6, TRBV5-1 and TRBV20-1 among them.

The CDR3 covers 14 residues. Germline CDR1 is DFQATT and CDR2 is SNEGSKA (reference sequence). The trim removed 2 bases at V and 6 bases at J, leaving 2 bases unmatched. With respect to this clonotype: Its specificity is not known.

Incorporated into the TCR beta cDNA libraries were unique molecular identifiers, which served to reduce PCR and sequencing biases. TCRdb processed the PCR reads anew with MiXCR; each CDR3 protein has one entry. This table holds under 650,000 distinct CDR3 sequences, roughly 47% found once. The chain recombines TRBV20-1 with TRBJ2-1; TRBD2 matches at 12 bases. The TCR sequence derives from a girl aged 10-17 years with multiple sclerosis. Sequencing input: blood. The CDR3 coding sequence is TGCAGTGCTAGACTAGCGGGAGGGCGCAATGAGCAGTTCTTC. It is translated as CSARLAGGRNEQFF.